This T cell receptor (beta chain) was identified during a study of regulatory T cells in long-lasting Graves disease. CDR1 MNHEY and CDR2 SMNVEV come from the germline V gene (reference sequence). This CDR3 spans 16 amino acids. Trimming at V came to 2 bases and at J to 1 base, leaving 3 bases not matched to a gene. This clonotype was seen at least ten times. The antigen remains unidentified. According to the study, TCR beta libraries were built with iRepertoire HTBI primers and CDR3-region Arm-PCR. TCRdb re-called the multiplex PCR reads with MiXCR, one entry per CDR3 protein. In the table there are some 500,000 distinct CDR3 sequences, roughly 15% of which are singletons. Described time point: newly diagnosed GD, antithyroid drugs for less than 3 months. After RNA was extracted from PBMCs, the TCR library was made from it. General study points: Compared with new cases, persistent Graves' patients showed reduced TCR diversity. Persistent patients had more shared public clonotypes (fewer than 3,000) than new patients (about 920).

Separately, the same data were catalogued under a study of T cells in Graves' hyperthyroidism and ophthalmopathy. As reported in that work: The authors deemed Graves' hyperthyroidism stable absent ophthalmopathy progression within 18 months. The hyperthyroidism patients had all been newly diagnosed, and their disease duration was under 2 months. Their ages ranged from 18 to 65 years.

The rearrangement uses TRBV27 and TRBJ2-3, with 10 bases lining up with TRBD2. The TCR was taken from a woman between 40 and 65 years old with Graves disease. Sequenced material: peripheral blood mononuclear cells (PBMCs), taken at new diagnosis, from a patient treated with antithyroid drugs. CDR3 protein: CASSLITSGGTDTQYF. In nucleotides, the CDR3 is TGTGCCAGCAGTTTAATAACTAGCGGGGGCACAGATACGCAGTATTTT.